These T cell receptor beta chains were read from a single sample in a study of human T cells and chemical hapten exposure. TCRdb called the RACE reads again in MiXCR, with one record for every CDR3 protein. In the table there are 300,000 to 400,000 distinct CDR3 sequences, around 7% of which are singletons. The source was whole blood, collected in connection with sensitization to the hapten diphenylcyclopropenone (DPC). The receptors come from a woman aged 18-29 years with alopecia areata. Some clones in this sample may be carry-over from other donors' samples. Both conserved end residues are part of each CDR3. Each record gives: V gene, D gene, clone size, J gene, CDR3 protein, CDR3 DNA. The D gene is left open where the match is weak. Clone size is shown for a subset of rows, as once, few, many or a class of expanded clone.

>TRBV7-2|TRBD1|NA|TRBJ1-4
CASSSEGQLNEKLFF
TGTGCCAGCAGCTCTGAGGGACAGCTTAATGAAAAACTGTTTTTT
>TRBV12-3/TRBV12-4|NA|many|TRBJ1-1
CASSLRSTEAFF
TGTGCCAGCAGTTTAAGGAGCACTGAAGCTTTCTTT
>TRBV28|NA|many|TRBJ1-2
CASSLSADGSYGYTF
TGTGCCAGCAGTTTATCAGCCGACGGAAGCTATGGCTACACCTTC
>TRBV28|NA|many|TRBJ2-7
CASSPDQRAGEQYF
TGTGCCAGCAGTCCAGACCAACGGGCGGGGGAGCAGTACTTC
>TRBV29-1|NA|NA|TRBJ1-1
CSVDPGTPNTEAFF
TGCAGCGTCGACCCTGGGACACCTAACACTGAAGCTTTCTTT
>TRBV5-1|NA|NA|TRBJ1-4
CASSPRRQNEKLFF
TGCGCCAGCAGCCCACGGAGGCAAAATGAAAAACTGTTTTTT
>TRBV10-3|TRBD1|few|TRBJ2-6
CAIGQGESGANVLTF
TGTGCCATAGGACAGGGGGAGAGTGGGGCCAACGTCCTGACTTTC
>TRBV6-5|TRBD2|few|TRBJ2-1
CASSYGASGGHEQFF
TGTGCCAGCAGTTACGGGGCTAGCGGGGGACATGAGCAGTTCTTC
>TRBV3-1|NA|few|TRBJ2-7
CASSRTGGVYEQYF
TGTGCCAGCAGCCGGACAGGCGGGGTCTACGAGCAGTACTTC
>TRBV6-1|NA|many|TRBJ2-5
CASSEARWVEETQYF
TGTGCCAGCAGTGAAGCGAGGTGGGTCGAAGAGACCCAGTACTTC
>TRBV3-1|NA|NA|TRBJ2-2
CASSHLYGPGELFF
TGTGCCAGCAGCCACTTATACGGGCCCGGGGAGCTGTTTTTT
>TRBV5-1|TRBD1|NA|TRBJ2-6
CASKFRTGGTSGANVLTF
TGCGCCAGCAAATTTCGGACAGGCGGTACCTCTGGGGCCAACGTCCTGACTTTC
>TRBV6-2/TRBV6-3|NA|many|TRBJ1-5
CASSNENQPQHF
TGTGCCAGCAGCAACGAAAATCAGCCCCAGCATTTT
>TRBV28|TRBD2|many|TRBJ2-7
CASSSSGGTYEQYF
TGTGCCAGCAGCAGTAGCGGGGGGACCTACGAGCAGTACTTC
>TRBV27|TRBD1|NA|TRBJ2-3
CASSSGGAWVDTQYF
TGTGCCAGCAGTTCAGGGGGCGCGTGGGTAGATACGCAGTATTTT
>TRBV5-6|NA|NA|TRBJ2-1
CASSVRELSYNEQFF
TGTGCCAGCAGCGTCAGGGAACTCTCCTACAATGAGCAGTTCTTC
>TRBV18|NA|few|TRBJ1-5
CASSPDKSNQPQHF
TGTGCCAGCTCACCGGACAAGAGCAATCAGCCCCAGCATTTT
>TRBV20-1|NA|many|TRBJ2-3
CSAKRATTDTQYF
TGCAGTGCAAAGCGAGCGACCACAGATACGCAGTATTTT
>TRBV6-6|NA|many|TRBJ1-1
CASSYSTWLNTEAFF
TGTGCCAGCAGTTATTCGACTTGGCTGAACACTGAAGCTTTCTTT
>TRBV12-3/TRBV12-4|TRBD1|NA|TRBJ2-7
CASSPGTADPEQYF
TGTGCCAGCAGTCCCGGGACAGCAGACCCCGAGCAGTACTTC
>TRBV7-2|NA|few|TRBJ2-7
CASSLAQTEQYF
TGTGCCAGCAGCTTAGCGCAGACCGAGCAGTACTTC
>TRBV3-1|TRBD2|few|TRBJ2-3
CASSQLAGETQYF
TGTGCCAGCAGCCAGCTAGCGGGGGAAACGCAGTATTTT
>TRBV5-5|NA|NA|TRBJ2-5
CASSLEGTFGGETQYF
TGTGCCAGCAGCTTGGAAGGGACCTTCGGCGGCGAGACCCAGTACTTC
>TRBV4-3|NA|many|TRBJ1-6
CASSQAPDAYSPLHF
TGCGCCAGCAGCCAAGCCCCCGACGCGTATTCACCCCTCCACTTT
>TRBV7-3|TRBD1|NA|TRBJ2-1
CASSWDRGLYNEQFF
TGTGCCAGCAGCTGGGACAGGGGCCTATACAATGAGCAGTTCTTC
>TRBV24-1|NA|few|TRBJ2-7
CATSDPVSGSYEQYF
TGTGCCACCAGTGATCCCGTCAGCGGCTCCTACGAGCAGTACTTC
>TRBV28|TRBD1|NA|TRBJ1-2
CASSSGTGVHGYTF
TGTGCCAGCAGTTCCGGGACAGGGGTCCATGGCTACACCTTC
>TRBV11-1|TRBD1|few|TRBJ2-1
CASSLSATGVDYNEQFF
TGTGCCAGCAGCTTATCTGCGACAGGGGTGGACTACAATGAGCAGTTCTTC
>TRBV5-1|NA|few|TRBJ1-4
CASRLGTTNEKLFF
TGCGCCAGCAGGTTGGGGACAACTAATGAAAAACTGTTTTTT
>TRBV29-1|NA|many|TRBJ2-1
CSVVGTSYNEQFF
TGCAGCGTTGTCGGGACCTCCTACAATGAGCAGTTCTTC
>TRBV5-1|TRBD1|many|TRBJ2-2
CASSYGQGAPGELFF
TGCGCCAGCAGCTACGGACAGGGGGCGCCTGGGGAGCTGTTTTTT
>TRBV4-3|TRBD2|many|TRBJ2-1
CASSQSLAGGGDEQFF
TGCGCCAGCAGCCAGTCTCTAGCGGGGGGGGGCGATGAGCAGTTCTTC
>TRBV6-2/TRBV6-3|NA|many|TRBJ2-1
CASRAPTDEQFF
TGTGCCAGCAGAGCTCCAACCGACGAGCAGTTCTTC